This section outlines one T cell receptor beta chain sequence together with its context. The antigen remains undetermined. Libraries were prepared by immunoSEQ multiplex PCR; TCRdb keeps only in-frame clonotypes and omits some of them. The sample gives about 51,000 clones, 80% to 90% of which show up once; around 15% is in the top ten. CD3+CD4+ and CD3+CD8+ cells were FACS-sorted from thawed unstimulated PBMCs. This specimen belongs to a study of T cell clones after liver transplantation. Turning to the study itself: Tolerance: complete withdrawal held at least one year, liver enzymes staying within twice normal.

The ends were cut back, 5 bases at V and 15 bases at J, with 26 bases in the middle. The CDR3 extends over 15 amino acids. Germline lookup yields CDR1 SEHNR and CDR2 FQNEAQ (reference sequence). Broader study findings: Small, mixed patient groups and varying post-transplant times limit these conclusions.

The rearrangement links TRBV7-9 to TRBJ2-4; D is tentatively TRBD1 or TRBD2 (5 bases each). This TCR came from a human patient who received a liver transplant. Some T cells may be graft donor cells. Sequencing was performed on CD8+ T cells from blood, taken 12 months after liver transplant. The CDR3, as DNA: TGTGCCAGCAGCCCCCTCCGGGGCCTCGAAAGTTATTCGTACTTC. As protein: CASSPLRGLESYSYF.